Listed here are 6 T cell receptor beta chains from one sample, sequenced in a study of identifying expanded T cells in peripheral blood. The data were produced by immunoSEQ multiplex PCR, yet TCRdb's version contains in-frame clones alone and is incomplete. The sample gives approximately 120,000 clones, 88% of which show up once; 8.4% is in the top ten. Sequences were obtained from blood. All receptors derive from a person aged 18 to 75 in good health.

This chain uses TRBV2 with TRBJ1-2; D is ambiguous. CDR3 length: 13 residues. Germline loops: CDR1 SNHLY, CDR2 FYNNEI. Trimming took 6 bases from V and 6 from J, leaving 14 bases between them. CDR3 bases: TGTGCCAGCAGCCCTATAGCGGGAGATGGCTACACCTTC. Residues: CASSPIAGDGYTF. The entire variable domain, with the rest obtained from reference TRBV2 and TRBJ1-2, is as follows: EPEVTQTPSHQVTQMGQEVILRCVPISNHLYFYWYRQILGQKVEFLVSFYNNEISEKSEIFDDQFSVERPDGSNFTLKIRSTKLEDSAMYFCASSPIAGDGYTFGSGTRLTVV.

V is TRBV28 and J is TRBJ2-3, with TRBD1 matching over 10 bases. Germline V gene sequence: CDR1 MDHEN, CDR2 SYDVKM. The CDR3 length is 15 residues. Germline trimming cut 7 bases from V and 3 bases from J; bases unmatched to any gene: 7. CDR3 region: CASTLWGQGTDTQYF. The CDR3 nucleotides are TGTGCCAGCACCCTTTGGGGACAGGGGACAGATACGCAGTATTTT.

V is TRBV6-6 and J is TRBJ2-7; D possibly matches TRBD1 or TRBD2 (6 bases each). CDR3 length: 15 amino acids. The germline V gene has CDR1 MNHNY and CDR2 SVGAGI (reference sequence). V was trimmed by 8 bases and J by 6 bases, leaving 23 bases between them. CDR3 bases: TGTGCCAGCTCTCCAGGGGCTAGCGCCTCATTCGAGCAGTACTTC. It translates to CASSPGASASFEQYF.

The CDR3 sequence is CASSSWTGDGGSYEQYF. The CDR3, as DNA: TGTGCCAGTAGTTCTTGGACAGGGGATGGTGGCTCCTACGAGCAGTACTTC. V usage is TRBV19 and J usage is TRBJ2-7, with 9 bases that match TRBD1. The CDR3 is 17 residues long. Germline-derived CDR1 and CDR2 are LNHDA and SQIVND (reference sequence). V was pared by 5 bases and J by 0 bases, with 11 bases of the junction left unmatched. Full variable domain (missing parts from reference TRBV19 and TRBJ2-7): DGGITQSPKYLFRKEGQNVTLSCEQNLNHDAMYWYRQDPGQGLRLIYYSQIVNDFQKGDIAEGYSVSREKKESFPLTVTSAQKNPTAFYLCASSSWTGDGGSYEQYFGPGTRLTVT.

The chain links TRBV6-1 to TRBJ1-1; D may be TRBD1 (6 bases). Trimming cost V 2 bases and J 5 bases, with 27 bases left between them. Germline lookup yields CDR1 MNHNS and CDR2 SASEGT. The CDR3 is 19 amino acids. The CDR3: CASSEYRAGAKFRETEAFF. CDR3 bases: TGTGCCAGCAGTGAATACCGGGCAGGGGCAAAGTTCCGGGAGACTGAAGCTTTCTTT.

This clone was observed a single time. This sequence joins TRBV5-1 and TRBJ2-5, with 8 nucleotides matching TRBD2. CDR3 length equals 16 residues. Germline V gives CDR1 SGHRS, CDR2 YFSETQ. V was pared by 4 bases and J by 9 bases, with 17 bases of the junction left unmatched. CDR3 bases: TGCGCCAGCAGCCCACCTGGGCGGGAGGCCTCCCATCCCCAGTACTTC. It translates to CASSPPGREASHPQYF.